These T cell receptor beta chains were read from a single sample in a study of T cells in Graves' hyperthyroidism and ophthalmopathy. TCRdb reprocessed the multiplex PCR reads via MiXCR and lists one record per CDR3 protein. This repertoire shows about 290,000 distinct CDR3 sequences, about 13% found once; its top ten account for roughly 7.9%. The sample was blood. Source of these receptors: a middle-aged woman with Graves' hyperthyroidism. Each CDR3 is given with its conserved first and last residue. The D gene is left open where the match is weak. Clone size is given for some rows only: seen once, a few or many times, or a class if the clone is expanded.

v_gene: TRBV7-9
j_gene: TRBJ2-1
abundance: NA
d_gene: NA
CDR3nt: TGTGCCAGCAGCTTACGGGGGAGCGTTTACAATGAGCAGTTCTTC
CDR3aa: CASSLRGSVYNEQFF

v_gene: TRBV9
j_gene: TRBJ2-5
abundance: many
d_gene: TRBD2
CDR3nt: TGTGCCAGCAGCCCCTTTGGACTAGATCAAGAGACCCAGTACTTC
CDR3aa: CASSPFGLDQETQYF

v_gene: TRBV30
j_gene: TRBJ1-6
abundance: NA
d_gene: NA
CDR3nt: TGTGCCTGGAGTTCCCTACCGGGACAAAATTCACCCCTCCACTTT
CDR3aa: CAWSSLPGQNSPLHF

v_gene: TRBV15
j_gene: TRBJ2-1
abundance: few
d_gene: NA
CDR3nt: TGTGCCACCAGCAGAACCGGGACAACCTACAATGAGCAGTTCTTC
CDR3aa: CATSRTGTTYNEQFF

v_gene: TRBV20-1
j_gene: TRBJ1-2
abundance: many
d_gene: NA
CDR3nt: TGCAGTGCTTTAACAGATGGCTACACCTTC
CDR3aa: CSALTDGYTF

v_gene: TRBV30
j_gene: TRBJ1-2
abundance: many
d_gene: TRBD1
CDR3nt: TGTGCCTGGAGCAATACAGGGGGCGCCCGGGGCTACACCTTC
CDR3aa: CAWSNTGGARGYTF

v_gene: TRBV7-8
j_gene: TRBJ1-2
abundance: few
d_gene: TRBD1
CDR3nt: TGTGCCAGCACCGGACAGGGCTATGGCTACACCTTC
CDR3aa: CASTGQGYGYTF

v_gene: TRBV15
j_gene: TRBJ2-7
abundance: many
d_gene: NA
CDR3nt: TGTGCCACCAGCCGGGACTTGACTGAGGTAGATTGCTCCGAGCAGTACTTC
CDR3aa: CATSRDLTEVDCSEQYF

v_gene: TRBV28
j_gene: TRBJ1-1
abundance: NA
d_gene: NA
CDR3nt: TGTGCCAGCAGTCCCCCGTACAGGTTGAACACTGAAGCTTTCTTT
CDR3aa: CASSPPYRLNTEAFF

v_gene: TRBV2
j_gene: TRBJ1-1
abundance: many
d_gene: TRBD1
CDR3nt: TGTGCCAGCAGTCCGAGGACAGGGGCGGGGGCTGAAGCTTTCTTT
CDR3aa: CASSPRTGAGAEAFF

v_gene: TRBV12-3/TRBV12-4
j_gene: TRBJ2-5
abundance: many
d_gene: NA
CDR3nt: TGTGCCAGCAGTTTGGTCGGGGCCCAGTACTTC
CDR3aa: CASSLVGAQYF

v_gene: TRBV27
j_gene: TRBJ1-2
abundance: many
d_gene: NA
CDR3nt: TGTGCCAGCAGTAGCTCGGTGGGCAGGCGCTCTAACTATGGCTACACCTTC
CDR3aa: CASSSSVGRRSNYGYTF

v_gene: TRBV11-1
j_gene: TRBJ2-1
abundance: many
d_gene: NA
CDR3nt: TGTGCCAGCAGCTTAGTCAGGTACAATGAGCAGTTCTTC
CDR3aa: CASSLVRYNEQFF

v_gene: TRBV28
j_gene: TRBJ1-1
abundance: NA
d_gene: TRBD1
CDR3nt: TGTGCCACCTCCGGGACAGGGGATCGGGGTGACACTGAAGCTTTCTTT
CDR3aa: CATSGTGDRGDTEAFF

v_gene: TRBV10-3
j_gene: TRBJ2-3
abundance: many
d_gene: TRBD2
CDR3nt: TGTGCCATCAGTGACACATCTAGCGGGAATACGCAGTATTTT
CDR3aa: CAISDTSSGNTQYF

v_gene: TRBV5-6
j_gene: TRBJ2-1
abundance: many
d_gene: TRBD1
CDR3nt: TGTGCCAGCAGCTTGGTGGGACAGGGAAGGAATGAGCAGTTCTTC
CDR3aa: CASSLVGQGRNEQFF

v_gene: TRBV20-1
j_gene: TRBJ2-5
abundance: few
d_gene: TRBD2
CDR3nt: TGCAGTGCTAAGAGTATGACGGGAGGAGGGGTAGAGACCCAGTACTTC
CDR3aa: CSAKSMTGGGVETQYF

v_gene: TRBV7-9
j_gene: TRBJ1-6
abundance: many
d_gene: TRBD1
CDR3nt: TGTGCCAGCAGCCACGGACAGGGAGGGGGTGATCTCCACTTT
CDR3aa: CASSHGQGGGDLHF

v_gene: TRBV6-1
j_gene: TRBJ1-4
abundance: few
d_gene: NA
CDR3nt: TGTGCCAGCAGTCCCGACAGTGAGGATGAAAAACTGTTTTTT
CDR3aa: CASSPDSEDEKLFF

v_gene: TRBV2
j_gene: TRBJ1-2
abundance: many
d_gene: NA
CDR3nt: TGTGCCAGCAGTGAAGGCCCTGGGAGAGGCTACACCTTC
CDR3aa: CASSEGPGRGYTF

v_gene: TRBV7-2
j_gene: TRBJ2-3
abundance: many
d_gene: NA
CDR3nt: TGTGCCAGCAGCCCCTCTAGAGGAGGCACAGATACGCAGTATTTT
CDR3aa: CASSPSRGGTDTQYF

v_gene: TRBV18
j_gene: TRBJ2-5
abundance: many
d_gene: NA
CDR3nt: TGTGCCAGCTCACGAGACACCGCCGAGACCCAGTACTTC
CDR3aa: CASSRDTAETQYF